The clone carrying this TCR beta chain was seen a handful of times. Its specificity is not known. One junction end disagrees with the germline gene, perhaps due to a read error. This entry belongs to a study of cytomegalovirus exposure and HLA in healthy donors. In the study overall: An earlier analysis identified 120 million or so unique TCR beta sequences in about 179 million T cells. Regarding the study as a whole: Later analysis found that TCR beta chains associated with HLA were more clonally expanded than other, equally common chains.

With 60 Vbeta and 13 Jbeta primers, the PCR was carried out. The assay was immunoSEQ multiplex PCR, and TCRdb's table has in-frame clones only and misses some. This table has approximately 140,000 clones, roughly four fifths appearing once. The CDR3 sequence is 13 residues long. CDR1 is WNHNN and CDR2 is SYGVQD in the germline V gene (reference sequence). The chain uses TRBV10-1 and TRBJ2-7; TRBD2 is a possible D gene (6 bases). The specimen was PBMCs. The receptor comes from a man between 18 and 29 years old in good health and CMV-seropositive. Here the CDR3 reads CASSESVEGNRYF. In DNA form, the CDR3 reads TGCGCCAGCAGTGAGTCGGTGGAGGGGAACAGATATTTC.